This record concerns one TCR beta chain sequence. The target antigen is unknown. Libraries were prepared by immunoSEQ multiplex PCR; TCRdb keeps only in-frame clonotypes and omits some of them. The sample holds around 14,000 clones, around 80% seen once. The CDR3 contains 11 residues. CDR1 is MDHEN and CDR2 is SYDVKM in the germline V gene. Trimming left V 7 bases short and J 5 bases short, with 8 bases between. Time point here: approximately 9-day in vitro stimulation with candidate neoantigen peptide 5. Cells were stimulated roughly 10 days with each of several ELISpot-reactive neoantigens. This sample is drawn from a study of PD-1 blockade in mismatch repair-deficient tumors. General study points: Approximately 150 unique blood TCRs came from expansion to three of seven peptides.

The chain links TRBV28 to TRBJ2-5; tentatively, D is TRBD2 (5 bases). The receptor comes from an adult with mismatch repair-deficient cancer. This sample comprised cells cultured in vitro, obtained from a patient treated with pembrolizumab. The chain's CDR3 is CASTWEETQYF. DNA of the CDR3: TGTGCCAGCACGTGGGAGGAGACCCAGTACTTC. Looking up the rest from reference TRBV28 and TRBJ2-5 gives the full variable domain: DVKVTQSSRYLVKRTGEKVFLECVQDMDHENMFWYRQDPGLGLRLIYFSYDVKMKEKGDIPEGYSVSREKKERFSLILESASTNQTSMYLCASTWEETQYFGPGTRLLVL.